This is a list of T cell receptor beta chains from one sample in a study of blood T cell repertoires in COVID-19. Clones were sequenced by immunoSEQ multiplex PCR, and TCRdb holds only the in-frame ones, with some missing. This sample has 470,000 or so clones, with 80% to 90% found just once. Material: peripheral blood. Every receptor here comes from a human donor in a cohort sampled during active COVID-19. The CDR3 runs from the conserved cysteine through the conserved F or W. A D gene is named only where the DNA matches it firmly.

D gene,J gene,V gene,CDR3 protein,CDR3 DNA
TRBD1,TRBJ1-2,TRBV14,CASSKGDRRLSYGYTF,TGTGCCAGCAGCAAGGGGGACAGGCGCTTATCCTATGGCTACACCTTC
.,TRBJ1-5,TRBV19,CASSTGGGGASNQPQHF,TGTGCCAGTAGTACGGGAGGAGGGGGTGCCAGCAATCAGCCCCAGCATTTT
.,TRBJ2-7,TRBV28,CASSSDPTRREQYF,TGTGCCAGCAGTTCGGACCCTACTAGACGCGAGCAGTACTTC
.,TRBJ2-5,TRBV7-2,CASSSEPGLDLRAQYF,TGTGCCAGCAGCTCCGAGCCGGGACTGGATTTGAGAGCCCAGTACTTC
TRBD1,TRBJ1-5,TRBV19,CASTQTDREGNQPQHF,TGTGCCAGTACCCAGACGGACAGGGAGGGCAATCAGCCCCAGCATTTT
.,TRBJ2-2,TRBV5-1,CASSLVQGNTGELFF,TGCGCCAGCAGCTTGGTACAGGGTAACACCGGGGAGCTGTTTTTT
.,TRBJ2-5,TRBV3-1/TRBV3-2,CASSQNVGETQYF,TGTGCCAGCAGCCAAAACGTCGGAGAAACCCAGTACTTC
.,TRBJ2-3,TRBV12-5,CASGLYSGTDTQYF,TGTGCTAGTGGTTTGTACAGCGGTACAGATACGCAGTATTTT
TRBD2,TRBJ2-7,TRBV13,CASSPRVSGSDKQYF,TGTGCCAGCAGCCCCCGTGTTAGCGGGAGCGATAAGCAGTACTTC
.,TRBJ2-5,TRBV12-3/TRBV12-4,CASSSIDQETQYF,TGTGCCAGCAGTTCTATCGATCAAGAGACCCAGTACTTC